This T cell receptor beta chain comes out of a study of T-cell reconstitution after alpha-beta-depleted transplantation in children. Molecular barcoding with unique molecular identifiers was used for the TCRbeta library. TCRdb used MiXCR to reprocess the PCR reads, holding one entry per CDR3 protein. The sample lists roughly 20,000 distinct CDR3 sequences; approximately 10% were seen once. There are many counts of this clonotype. This CDR3 has 13 amino acids. Germline CDR1 is MNHNY and CDR2 is SVGAGI (reference sequence). Trimming pared 6 bases from V and 1 base from J, leaving 9 bases between. The sample here was PBMCs from the stem cell graft donor, taken from the stem cell graft. The V and J genes are TRBV6-6 and TRBJ1-1; D is uncertain. The TCR sequence derives from a human donor who donated a stem cell graft to a child with chronic granulomatous disease. The CDR3 reads CASRPGGNTEAFF. CDR3 bases: TGTGCCAGCAGACCCGGAGGGAACACTGAAGCTTTCTTT.